This TCR beta chain originates from a study of Graves' ophthalmopathy and Graves' hyperthyroidism. This clonotype was recorded at least ten times. Scientists amplified the TCR beta CDR3 regions from RNA transcripts. RT-PCR with HTBI primers came first, then second-round multiplex PCR. TCRdb called the multiplex PCR reads again in MiXCR, with one record for every CDR3 protein. The table has around 51,000 distinct CDR3 sequences, 50% seen once. Germline CDR1 reads SNHLY; CDR2 reads FYNNEI. Unmatched junction bases numbered 5, after V lost 7 bases and J lost 2 bases. The CDR3 extends over 14 amino acids. Orbital computed tomography, together with clinical symptoms, serum thyroxine, TRAb and thyroid ultrasound, was used for diagnosis.

This rearrangement joins TRBV2 to TRBJ2-3; 8 bases map to TRBD2. The TCR comes from an adult man with Graves' ophthalmopathy. Source material: peripheral blood. The CDR3 loop is CASTGGVITDTQYF. CDR3 coding DNA: TGTGCCAGCACCGGGGGGGTCATCACAGATACGCAGTATTTT.